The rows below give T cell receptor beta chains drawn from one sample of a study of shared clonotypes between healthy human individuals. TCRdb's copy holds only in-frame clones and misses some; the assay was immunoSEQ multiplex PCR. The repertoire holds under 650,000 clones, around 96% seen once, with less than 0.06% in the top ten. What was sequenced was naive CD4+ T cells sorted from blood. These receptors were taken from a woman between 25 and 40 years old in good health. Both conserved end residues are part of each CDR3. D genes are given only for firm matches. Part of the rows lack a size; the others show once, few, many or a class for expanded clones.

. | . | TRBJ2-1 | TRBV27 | CASSLRGPPRYNEQFF | TGTGCCAGCAGTTTACGGGGGCCCCCCAGGTACAATGAGCAGTTCTTC
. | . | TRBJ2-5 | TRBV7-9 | CASSPPSLTGRETQYF | TGTGCCAGCAGCCCACCGTCCCTGACAGGGAGGGAGACCCAGTACTTC
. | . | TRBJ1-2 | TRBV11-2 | CASSLRQNYGYTF | TGTGCCAGCAGCCTCCGACAGAACTATGGCTACACCTTC
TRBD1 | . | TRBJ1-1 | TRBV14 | CASRYRQGVNTEAFF | TGTGCCAGCAGGTACCGACAGGGGGTGAACACTGAAGCTTTCTTT
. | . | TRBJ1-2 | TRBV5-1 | CASSLVDTHRYTF | TGCGCCAGCAGCTTGGTCGACACCCACCGCTACACCTTC
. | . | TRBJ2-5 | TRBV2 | CASSGTTDQETQYF | TGTGCCAGCAGCGGCACGACCGACCAAGAGACCCAGTACTTC
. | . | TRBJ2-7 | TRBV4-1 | CASSLELSSYEQYF | TGCGCCAGCAGCCTAGAGTTGAGCTCCTACGAGCAGTACTTC
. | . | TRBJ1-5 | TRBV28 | CASSQRSDGKPQHF | TGTGCCAGCAGCCAACGAAGCGATGGAAAGCCCCAGCATTTT
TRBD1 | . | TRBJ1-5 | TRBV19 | CASSIAGGHNQPQHF | TGTGCCAGTAGTATTGCAGGGGGCCACAATCAGCCCCAGCATTTT
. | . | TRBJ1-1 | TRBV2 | CASSGSLGPGSLAFF | TGTGCCAGCAGTGGCAGCCTTGGCCCAGGCAGTTTAGCTTTCTTT
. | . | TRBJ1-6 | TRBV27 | CASSLSWGGSPLHF | TGTGCCAGCAGTTTATCGTGGGGCGGTTCACCCCTCCACTTT
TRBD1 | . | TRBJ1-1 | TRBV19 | CASSIDRGRVTEAFF | TGTGCCAGTAGTATCGACAGGGGGCGGGTCACTGAAGCTTTCTTT
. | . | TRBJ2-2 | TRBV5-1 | CASSASWSNTGELFF | TGCGCCAGCAGCGCTAGCTGGAGCAACACCGGGGAGCTGTTTTTT
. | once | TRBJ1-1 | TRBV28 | CASSVEGLPWAFF | TGTGCCAGCAGTGTGGAAGGGCTCCCCTGGGCTTTCTTT
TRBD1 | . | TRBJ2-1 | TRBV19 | CASSLKGQVISVAYNEQFF | TGTGCCAGTAGTCTCAAGGGACAGGTTATCAGTGTCGCCTACAATGAGCAGTTCTTC
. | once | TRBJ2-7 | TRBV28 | CASSFEWQLPSNEQYF | TGTGCCAGCAGTTTTGAATGGCAGCTTCCCTCAAACGAGCAGTACTTC
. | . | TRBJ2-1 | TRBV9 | CASSNGLAADEQFF | TGTGCCAGCAGTAATGGACTGGCGGCCGATGAGCAGTTCTTC
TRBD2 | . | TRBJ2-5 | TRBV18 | CASSPPGLAETQYF | TGTGCCAGCTCACCTCCCGGACTAGCGGAGACCCAGTACTTC
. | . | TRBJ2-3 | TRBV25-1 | CASSAPYLGGTDTQYF | TGTGCCAGCAGTGCACCTTATCTTGGGGGCACAGATACGCAGTATTTT
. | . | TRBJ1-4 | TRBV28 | CASISGNNEKLFF | TGTGCCAGCATCTCGGGCAATAATGAAAAACTGTTTTTT
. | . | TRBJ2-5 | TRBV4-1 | CASSQGDQVQETQYF | TGCGCCAGCAGCCAAGGAGACCAGGTCCAAGAGACCCAGTACTTC
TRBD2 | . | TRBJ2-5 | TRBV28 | CASSSGRAPETQYF | TGTGCCAGCAGTAGCGGGAGGGCTCCAGAGACCCAGTACTTC
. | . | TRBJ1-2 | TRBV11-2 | CASSLVQPNYGYTF | TGTGCCAGCAGCTTAGTACAGCCTAACTATGGCTACACCTTC
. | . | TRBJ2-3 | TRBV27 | CASSKERAPQGDTQYF | TGTGCCAGCAGTAAGGAGCGGGCCCCCCAGGGAGATACGCAGTATTTT
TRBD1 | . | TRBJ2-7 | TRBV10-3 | CAISPGTGIYEQYF | TGTGCCATCAGTCCCGGGACAGGGATCTACGAGCAGTACTTC
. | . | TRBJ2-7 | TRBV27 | CASSFLAAGRNEQYF | .
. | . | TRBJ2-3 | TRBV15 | CATSGSTDTQYF | TGTGCCACCAGCGGGAGCACAGATACGCAGTATTTT
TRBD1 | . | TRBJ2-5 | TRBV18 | CASSPGTGRQETQYF | TGTGCCAGCTCCCCGGGGACAGGTAGACAAGAGACCCAGTACTTC
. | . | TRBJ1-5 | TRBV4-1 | CASSQPGQREPQHF | TGCGCCAGCAGCCAACCGGGGCAGCGGGAACCCCAGCATTTT
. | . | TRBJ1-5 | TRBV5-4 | CASSRDEGQPQHF | TGTGCCAGCAGCCGGGACGAAGGCCAGCCCCAGCATTTT
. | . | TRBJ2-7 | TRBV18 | CASSPRRVSGSEQYF | TGTGCCAGCTCACCAAGGAGGGTCTCTGGCTCCGAGCAGTACTTC